This passage covers 14 T cell receptor beta chains from one sample sequenced in a study of cytomegalovirus exposure and HLA in healthy donors. The PCR ran on 60 Vbeta and 13 Jbeta primers. The assay was immunoSEQ multiplex PCR, and TCRdb's table has in-frame clones only and misses some. The sample includes under 150,000 clones, approximately 78% of them seen just once. The sample was PBMCs. The origin of the receptors is a woman aged 25-40 years in good health and CMV-seropositive.

The chain uses TRBV4-3 and TRBJ1-6, with D uncertain. CDR3 size: 15 residues. Germline CDR1 is LGHNA and CDR2 is YSLEER. V lost 0 bases and J 4 bases, leaving 7 bases between the germline ends. CDR3 region: CASSQDYIYNSPLHF. The CDR3 coding sequence is TGCGCCAGCAGCCAAGATTATATTTATAATTCACCCCTCCACTTT.

The V call is TRBV28, the J call TRBJ2-1; D perhaps matches TRBD2 (7 bases). Trimming left V 5 bases short and J 8 bases short, with 22 bases between. Germline V gene sequence: CDR1 MDHEN, CDR2 SYDVKM. The CDR3 totals 16 residues. CDR3 coding DNA: TGTGCCAGCAGTCCCTTGGGGGCGGGGGACGTCGATGAGCAGTTCTTC. It is translated as CASSPLGAGDVDEQFF.

This chain links TRBV7-2 with TRBJ2-7; 7 positions match TRBD1. The CDR3 is made up of 14 amino acids. V shed 5 bases, J shed 4 bases, and the junction held 8 bases outside the gene matches. Germline V CDR1 and CDR2: SGHTA, FQGNSA. This CDR3 reads CASSQRQGGYEQYF. The CDR3 DNA reads as TGTGCCAGCAGCCAACGACAGGGTGGGTACGAGCAGTACTTC.

CDR3 region: CASSEARGQEFF. The CDR3 DNA reads TGTGCCAGCAGTGAAGCTCGGGGACAGGAGTTCTTC. The rearrangement joins TRBV2 to TRBJ2-1; 8 bases agree with TRBD1. V dropped 0 bases and J dropped 14; count of bases not matched to a gene: 3. Per the germline V gene, CDR1 is SNHLY and CDR2 is FYNNEI. This CDR3 contains 12 residues.

This clone was recorded a few times. The chain employs TRBV6-1 and TRBJ1-6; D remains ambiguous. The CDR3 extends over 15 amino acids. CDR1 MNHNS and CDR2 SASEGT come from the germline V gene. V was clipped by 6 bases and J by 7 bases, with 16 bases between them. As DNA, the CDR3 is TGTGCCAGCAGCCTCAACCGCCTGGGCAATTCACCCCTCCACTTT. The encoded protein is CASSLNRLGNSPLHF.

The V call is TRBV2, the J call TRBJ1-1; 9 bases line up with TRBD1. The CDR3 loop spans 15 amino acids. With V trimmed by 6 bases and J by 2 bases, 7 bases remained unmatched. CDR1 is SNHLY, CDR2 FYNNEI, per germline. The CDR3 sequence is CASRRGQGLNTEAFF. The CDR3, as DNA: TGTGCCAGCAGAAGGGGACAGGGTCTAAACACTGAAGCTTTCTTT.

The chain recombines TRBV18 with TRBJ2-5; TRBD2 agrees at 13 bases. Trimming removed 3 bases from V and 5 bases from J; junction bases left unmatched: 0. Germline CDR1 KGHSH, CDR2 LQKENI. This CDR3 comprises 14 residues. The CDR3: CASSPTSGGETQYF. The CDR3 DNA is TGTGCCAGCTCACCGACTAGCGGGGGGGAGACCCAGTACTTC.

This clone was counted a single time. The chain combines TRBV5-1 with TRBJ1-3; 9 bases match TRBD1. V gave up 0 bases and J gave up 3 bases; unmatched junction bases: 4. Germline-derived CDR1 and CDR2 are SGHRS and YFSETQ. The CDR3 length is 16 residues. The CDR3 region is CASSLEGTGNGNTIYF. The CDR3 DNA is TGCGCCAGCAGCTTGGAAGGGACAGGGAATGGAAACACCATATATTTT.

This clone was detected a few times. This rearrangement joins TRBV7-9 to TRBJ1-2; 7 nucleotides align to TRBD1. The CDR3 has 14 residues. Trimming took 6 bases from V and 1 from J; bases not matched to a gene: 5. CDR1 and CDR2 from the germline V gene are SEHNR and FQNEAQ (reference sequence). CDR3 in amino acids: CASSRGTVNYGYTF. In DNA, the CDR3 is TGTGCCAGCAGTAGAGGGACAGTTAACTATGGCTACACCTTC.

V gene TRBV28 combines with J gene TRBJ1-3; 7 bases match TRBD1. This CDR3 comprises 15 residues. V trimming: 8 bases; J trimming: 2 bases; junction bases outside the gene matches: 9. CDR1 MDHEN and CDR2 SYDVKM come from the germline V gene. The CDR3 here is CASSPTTGTGNTIYF. Written as DNA, the CDR3 is TGTGCCAGCTCCCCGACGACAGGGACTGGAAACACCATATATTTT.

The gene calls are TRBV9 and TRBJ1-1; D might be TRBD1 (6 bases). CDR1 is SGDLS, CDR2 YYNGEE, per germline. The V and J ends lost 0 bases and 4 bases respectively, with 19 bases between them. The CDR3 runs to 17 residues. The CDR3 loop is CASSVGQGLIGSTEAFF. The CDR3 DNA follows: TGTGCCAGCAGCGTAGGGCAGGGGCTCATCGGTAGCACTGAAGCTTTCTTT.

The J gene is TRBJ2-7, the V gene TRBV28; 7 bases agree with TRBD2. Per the germline V gene, CDR1 is MDHEN and CDR2 is SYDVKM. The length of the CDR3 is 15 residues. V trimming: 2 bases; J trimming: 2 bases; junction bases outside the gene matches: 6. The CDR3 here is CASSLRRGSTYEQYF. CDR3 DNA sequence: TGTGCCAGCAGTTTACGGCGGGGGAGCACCTACGAGCAGTACTTC.

The J gene is TRBJ1-2, the V gene TRBV6-1; D may be TRBD1 (5 bases). V was pared by 6 bases and J by 4 bases, with 12 bases between. There are 13 residues in the CDR3. The germline V gene encodes CDR1 MNHNS and CDR2 SASEGT. The CDR3, as DNA: TGTGCCAGCAGCTCGGGACTCCTCTATGGCTACACCTTC. Amino acids: CASSSGLLYGYTF.

V is TRBV5-4 and J is TRBJ1-2, with D uncertain. V dropped 4 bases and J dropped 5 bases, with 18 bases sitting between them. This CDR3 is 15 amino acids long. Germline V gene sequence: CDR1 SGHNT, CDR2 YYREEE (reference sequence). CDR3 region: CASSPTAASEYGYTF. CDR3 nucleotides: TGTGCCAGCAGCCCAACTGCGGCCTCGGAATATGGCTACACCTTC.